One T cell receptor beta chain is described in this entry. No antigen is known for it. The germline V and J ends were trimmed by 0 bases and 2 bases, with 5 bases remaining between them. This CDR3 region has 13 residues. The germline gives CDR1 SGHNT, CDR2 YYREEE (reference sequence). This specimen belongs to a study of cytomegalovirus exposure and HLA in healthy donors. Primers: 60 Vbeta forward and 13 Jbeta reverse. Sequencing was performed with immunoSEQ multiplex PCR; in TCRdb, only in-frame clones are kept and a portion is missing. This sample carries approximately 83,000 clones, 75% to 85% of them seen once, and the ten largest clones take 2%. Regarding the study as a whole: As a later analysis showed, a missense DCLRE1C variant was linked to trimming of TCR beta V- and J-genes. CMV serostatus stood as the only immune exposure information on hand.

The clonotype was recovered from a man between 18 and 29 years old in good health and CMV-seronegative. Sequencing used PBMCs. The V gene is TRBV5-4, the J gene TRBJ1-2; D may be TRBD1 (5 bases). The CDR3 loop reads CASSLEGNYGYTF. The DNA of the CDR3 is TGTGCCAGCAGCTTGGAGGGGAACTATGGCTACACCTTC.